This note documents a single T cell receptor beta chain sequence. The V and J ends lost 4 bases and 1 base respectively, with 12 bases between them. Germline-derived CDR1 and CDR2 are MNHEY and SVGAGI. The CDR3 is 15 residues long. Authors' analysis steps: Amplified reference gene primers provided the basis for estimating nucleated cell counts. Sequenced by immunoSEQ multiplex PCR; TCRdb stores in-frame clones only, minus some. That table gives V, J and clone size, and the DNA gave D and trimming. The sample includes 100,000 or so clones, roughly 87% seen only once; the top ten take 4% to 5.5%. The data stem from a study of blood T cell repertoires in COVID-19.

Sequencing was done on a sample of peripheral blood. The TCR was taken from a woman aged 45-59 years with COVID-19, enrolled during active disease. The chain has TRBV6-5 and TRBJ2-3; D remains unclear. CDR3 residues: CASSSSRRGTDTQYF. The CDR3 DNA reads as TGTGCCAGCAGTTCTAGTAGACGGGGCACAGATACGCAGTATTTT.